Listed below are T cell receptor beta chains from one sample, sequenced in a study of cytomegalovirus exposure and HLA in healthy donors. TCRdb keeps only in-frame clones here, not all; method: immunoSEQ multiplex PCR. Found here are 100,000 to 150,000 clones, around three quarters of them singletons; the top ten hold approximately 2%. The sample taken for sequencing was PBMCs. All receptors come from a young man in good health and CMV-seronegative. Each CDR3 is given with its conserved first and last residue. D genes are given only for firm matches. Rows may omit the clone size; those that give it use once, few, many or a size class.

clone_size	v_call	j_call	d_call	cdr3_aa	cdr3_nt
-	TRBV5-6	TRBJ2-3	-	CASRDLALTEGTDTQYF	TGTGCCAGCAGGGACTTGGCTCTTACCGAGGGCACAGATACGCAGTATTTT
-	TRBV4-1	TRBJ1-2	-	CASSQDPGDVGYTF	TGCGCCAGCAGCCAAGATCCAGGCGACGTTGGCTACACCTTC
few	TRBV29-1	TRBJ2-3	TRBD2	CSVTSGSTDTQYF	TGCAGCGTTACTAGCGGTAGCACAGATACGCAGTATTTT
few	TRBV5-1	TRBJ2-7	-	CASSLGDSSYEQYF	TGCGCCAGCAGCTTAGGAGACAGCTCCTACGAGCAGTACTTC
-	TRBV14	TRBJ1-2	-	CASSQAVLVTDDYGYTF	TGTGCCAGCAGCCAAGCGGTTCTTGTGACTGACGACTATGGCTACACCTTC
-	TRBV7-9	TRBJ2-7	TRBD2	CASSQSSGHYYEQYF	TGTGCCAGCAGTCAAAGTAGCGGGCATTACTACGAGCAGTACTTC
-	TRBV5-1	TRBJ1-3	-	CASSLDSFSGNTIYF	TGCGCCAGCAGCTTGGACAGCTTCTCTGGAAACACCATATATTTT
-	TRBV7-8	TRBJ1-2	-	CASSPREPGYTF	TGTGCCAGCAGCCCCCGTGAGCCGGGGTACACCTTC
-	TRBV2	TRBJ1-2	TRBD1	CASRRSGTGISNYGYTF	TGTGCCAGCAGGAGGTCCGGGACAGGAATTTCTAACTATGGCTACACCTTC
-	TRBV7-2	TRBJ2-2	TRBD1	CASSWDRVTGELFF	TGTGCCAGCAGCTGGGACAGGGTCACCGGGGAGCTGTTTTTT
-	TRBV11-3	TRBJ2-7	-	CASSLTRDYEQYF	TGTGCCAGCAGCTTGACCCGGGACTACGAGCAGTACTTC
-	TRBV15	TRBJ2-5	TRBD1	CATRGWDSQETQYF	TGTGCCACCAGAGGCTGGGACAGCCAAGAGACCCAGTACTTC
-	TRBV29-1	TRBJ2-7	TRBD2	CSVVTSGSYYEQYF	TGCAGCGTAGTGACTAGCGGGAGTTATTACGAGCAGTACTTC
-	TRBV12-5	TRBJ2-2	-	CASALMGGGNTGELFF	TGTGCTAGTGCCTTGATGGGGGGGGGCAACACCGGGGAGCTGTTTTTT
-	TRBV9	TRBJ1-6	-	CASSVEWTANSPLHF	TGTGCCAGCAGCGTAGAGTGGACAGCCAATTCACCCCTCCACTTT
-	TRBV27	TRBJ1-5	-	CASSPNAGWQPQHF	TGTGCCAGCAGTCCAAACGCAGGGTGGCAGCCCCAGCATTTT
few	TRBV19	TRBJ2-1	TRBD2	CASSIGGLAGVADEQFF	TGTGCCAGTAGTATAGGGGGACTAGCGGGAGTTGCAGATGAGCAGTTCTTC
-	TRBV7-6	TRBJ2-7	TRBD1	CASSPTRDRGGEQYF	TGTGCCAGCAGCCCGACCCGGGACAGGGGGGGCGAGCAGTACTTC
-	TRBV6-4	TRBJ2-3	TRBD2	CASRPVGGRAIDTQYF	TGTGCCAGCAGGCCCGTGGGCGGGAGGGCCATAGATACGCAGTATTTT
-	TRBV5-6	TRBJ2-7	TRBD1	CASSAGTGFSYEQYF	TGTGCCAGCAGCGCCGGGACAGGATTCTCCTACGAGCAGTACTTC
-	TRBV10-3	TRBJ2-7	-	CAGGPTTTPYEQYF	TGTGCGGGGGGTCCAACCACAACCCCCTACGAGCAGTACTTC
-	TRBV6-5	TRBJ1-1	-	CASSYSRPGNTEAFF	TGTGCCAGCAGTTACTCGAGACCGGGAAACACTGAAGCTTTCTTT
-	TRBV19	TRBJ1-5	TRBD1	CASSIYAGGRPQHF	TGTGCCAGTAGTATTTACGCAGGGGGAAGGCCCCAGCATTTT
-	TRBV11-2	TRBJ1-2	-	CASSLLRTVNYGYTF	TGTGCCAGCAGCTTACTTCGGACAGTAAACTATGGCTACACCTTC
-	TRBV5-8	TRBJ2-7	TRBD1	CASSLGTAVLEEQYF	TGTGCCAGCAGCCTGGGGACAGCAGTACTAGAGGAGCAGTACTTC
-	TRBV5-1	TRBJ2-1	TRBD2	CASSLGGSTYNEQFF	TGCGCCAGCAGCTTAGGCGGGAGTACCTACAATGAGCAGTTCTTC
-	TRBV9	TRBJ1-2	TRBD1	CASSADRGGSYGYTF	TGTGCCAGCAGCGCGGACAGGGGAGGGTCCTATGGCTACACCTTC
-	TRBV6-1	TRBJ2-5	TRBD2	CASSDRTSGLQETQYF	TGTGCCAGCAGTGATAGAACTAGCGGTTTACAAGAGACCCAGTACTTC
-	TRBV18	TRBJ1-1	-	CASSPNGGGNAEAFF	TGTGCCAGCTCACCAAACGGGGGGGGGAACGCTGAAGCTTTCTTT
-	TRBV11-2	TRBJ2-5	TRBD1	CASSREGQGYETQYF	TGTGCCAGCAGCCGCGAAGGACAGGGTTACGAGACCCAGTACTTC
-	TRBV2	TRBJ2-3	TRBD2	CASSEAGGPPDTQYF	TGTGCCAGCAGCGAAGCGGGAGGGCCCCCGGATACGCAGTATTTT